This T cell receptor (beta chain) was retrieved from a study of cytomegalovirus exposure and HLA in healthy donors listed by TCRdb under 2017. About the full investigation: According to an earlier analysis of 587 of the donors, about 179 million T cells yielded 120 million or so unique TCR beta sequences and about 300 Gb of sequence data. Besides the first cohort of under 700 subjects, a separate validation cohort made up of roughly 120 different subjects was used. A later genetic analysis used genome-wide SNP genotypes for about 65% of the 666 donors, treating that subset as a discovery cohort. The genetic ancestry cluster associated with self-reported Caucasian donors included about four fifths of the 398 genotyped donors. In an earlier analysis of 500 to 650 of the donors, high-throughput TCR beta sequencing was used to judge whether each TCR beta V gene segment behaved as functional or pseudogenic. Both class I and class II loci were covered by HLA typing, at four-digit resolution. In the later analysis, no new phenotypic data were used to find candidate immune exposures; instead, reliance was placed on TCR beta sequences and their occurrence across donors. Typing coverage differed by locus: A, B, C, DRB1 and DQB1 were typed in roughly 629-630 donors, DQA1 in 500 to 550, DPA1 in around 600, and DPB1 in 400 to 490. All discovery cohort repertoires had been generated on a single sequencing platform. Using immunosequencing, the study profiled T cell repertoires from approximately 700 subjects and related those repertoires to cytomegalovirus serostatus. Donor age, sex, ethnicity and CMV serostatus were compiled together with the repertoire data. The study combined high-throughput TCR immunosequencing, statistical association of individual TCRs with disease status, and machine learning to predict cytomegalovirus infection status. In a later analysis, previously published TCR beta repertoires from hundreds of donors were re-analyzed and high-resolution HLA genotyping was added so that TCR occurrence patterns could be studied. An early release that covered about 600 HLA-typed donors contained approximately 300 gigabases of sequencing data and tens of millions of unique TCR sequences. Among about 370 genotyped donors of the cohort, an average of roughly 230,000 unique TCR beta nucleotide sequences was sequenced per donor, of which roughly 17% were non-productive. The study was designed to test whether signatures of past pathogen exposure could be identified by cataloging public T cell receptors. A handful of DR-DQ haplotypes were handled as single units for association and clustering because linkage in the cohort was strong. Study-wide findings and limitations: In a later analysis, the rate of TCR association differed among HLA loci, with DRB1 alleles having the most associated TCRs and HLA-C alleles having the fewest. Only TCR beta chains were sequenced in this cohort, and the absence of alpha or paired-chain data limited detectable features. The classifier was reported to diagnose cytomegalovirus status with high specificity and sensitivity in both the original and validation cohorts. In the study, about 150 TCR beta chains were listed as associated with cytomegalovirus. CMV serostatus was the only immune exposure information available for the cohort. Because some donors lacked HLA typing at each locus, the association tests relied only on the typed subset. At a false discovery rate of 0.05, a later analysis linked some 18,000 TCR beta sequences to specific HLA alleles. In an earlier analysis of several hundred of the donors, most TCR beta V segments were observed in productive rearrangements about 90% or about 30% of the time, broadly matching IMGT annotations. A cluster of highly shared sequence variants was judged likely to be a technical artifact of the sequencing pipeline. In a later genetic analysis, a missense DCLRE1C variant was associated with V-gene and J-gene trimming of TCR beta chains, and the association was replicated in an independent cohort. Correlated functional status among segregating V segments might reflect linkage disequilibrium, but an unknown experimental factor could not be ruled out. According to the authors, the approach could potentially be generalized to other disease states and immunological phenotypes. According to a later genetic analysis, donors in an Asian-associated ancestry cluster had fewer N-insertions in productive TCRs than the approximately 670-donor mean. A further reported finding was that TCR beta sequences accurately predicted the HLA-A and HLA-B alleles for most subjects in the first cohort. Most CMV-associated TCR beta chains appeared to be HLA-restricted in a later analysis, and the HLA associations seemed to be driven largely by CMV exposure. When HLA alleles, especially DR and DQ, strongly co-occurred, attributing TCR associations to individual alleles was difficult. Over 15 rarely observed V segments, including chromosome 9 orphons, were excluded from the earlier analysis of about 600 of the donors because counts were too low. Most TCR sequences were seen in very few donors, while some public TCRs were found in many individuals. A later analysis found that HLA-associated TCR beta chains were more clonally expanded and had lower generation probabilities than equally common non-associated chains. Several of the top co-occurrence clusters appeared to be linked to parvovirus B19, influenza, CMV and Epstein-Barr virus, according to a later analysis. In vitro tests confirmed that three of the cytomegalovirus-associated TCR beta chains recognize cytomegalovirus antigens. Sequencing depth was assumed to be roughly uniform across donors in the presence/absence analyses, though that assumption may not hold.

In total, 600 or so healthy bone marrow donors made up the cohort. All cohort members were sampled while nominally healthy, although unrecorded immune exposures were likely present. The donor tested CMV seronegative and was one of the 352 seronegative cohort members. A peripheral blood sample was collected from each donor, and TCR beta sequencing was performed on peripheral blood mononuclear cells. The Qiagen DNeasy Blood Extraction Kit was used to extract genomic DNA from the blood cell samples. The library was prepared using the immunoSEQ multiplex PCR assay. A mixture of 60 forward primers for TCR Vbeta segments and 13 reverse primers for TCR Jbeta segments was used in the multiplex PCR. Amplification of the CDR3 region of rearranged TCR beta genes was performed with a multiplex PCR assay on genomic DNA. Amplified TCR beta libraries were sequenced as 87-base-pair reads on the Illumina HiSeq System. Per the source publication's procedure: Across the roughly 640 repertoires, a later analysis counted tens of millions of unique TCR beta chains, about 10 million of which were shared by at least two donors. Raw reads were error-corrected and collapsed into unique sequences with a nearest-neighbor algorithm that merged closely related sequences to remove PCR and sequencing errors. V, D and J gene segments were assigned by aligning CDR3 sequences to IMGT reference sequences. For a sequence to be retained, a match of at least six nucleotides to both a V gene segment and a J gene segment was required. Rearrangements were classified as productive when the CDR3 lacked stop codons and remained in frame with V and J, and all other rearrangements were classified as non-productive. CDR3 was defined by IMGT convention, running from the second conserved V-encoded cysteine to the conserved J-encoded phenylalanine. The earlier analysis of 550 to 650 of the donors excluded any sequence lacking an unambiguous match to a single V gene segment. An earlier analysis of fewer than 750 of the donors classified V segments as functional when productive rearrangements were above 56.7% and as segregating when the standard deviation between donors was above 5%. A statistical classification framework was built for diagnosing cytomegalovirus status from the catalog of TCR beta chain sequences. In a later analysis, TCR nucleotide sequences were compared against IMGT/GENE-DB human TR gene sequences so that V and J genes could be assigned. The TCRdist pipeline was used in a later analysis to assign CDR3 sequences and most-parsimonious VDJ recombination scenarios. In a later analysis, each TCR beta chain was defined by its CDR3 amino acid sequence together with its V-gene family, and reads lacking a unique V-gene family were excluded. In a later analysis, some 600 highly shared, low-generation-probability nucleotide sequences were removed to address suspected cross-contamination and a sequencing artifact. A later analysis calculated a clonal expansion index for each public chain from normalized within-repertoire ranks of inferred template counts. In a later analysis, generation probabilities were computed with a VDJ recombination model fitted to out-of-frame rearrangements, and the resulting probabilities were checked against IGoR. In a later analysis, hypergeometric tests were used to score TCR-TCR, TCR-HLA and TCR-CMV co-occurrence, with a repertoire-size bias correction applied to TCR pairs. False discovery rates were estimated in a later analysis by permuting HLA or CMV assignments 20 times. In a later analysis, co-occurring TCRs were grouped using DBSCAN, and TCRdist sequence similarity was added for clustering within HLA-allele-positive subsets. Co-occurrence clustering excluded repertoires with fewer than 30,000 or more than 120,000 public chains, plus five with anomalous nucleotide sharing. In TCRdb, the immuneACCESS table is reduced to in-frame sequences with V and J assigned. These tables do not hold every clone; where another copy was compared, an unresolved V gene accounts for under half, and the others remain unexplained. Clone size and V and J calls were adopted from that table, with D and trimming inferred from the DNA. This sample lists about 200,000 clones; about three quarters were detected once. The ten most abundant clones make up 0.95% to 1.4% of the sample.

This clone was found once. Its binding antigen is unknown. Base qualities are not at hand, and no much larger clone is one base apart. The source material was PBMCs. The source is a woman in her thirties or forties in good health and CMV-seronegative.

In nucleotide form, the sequence is TGTGCTAGTGGTTTGGACGCTTGGGGTGGGGGACTTCGAGCTTTCTTT. Translation gives CASGLDAWGGGLRAFF. The receptor chain draws on TRBV12-5 and TRBJ1-1, with TRBD1 perhaps the D gene, on 5 matching bases. V loses 1 base, J loses 10 bases, and the germline ends lie 22 bases apart. From cysteine to phenylalanine, the CDR3 is 16 amino acids long. The CDR3 DNA has 48 bases and is translated from base 1. CDR1 and CDR2 are drawn from the germline V gene: LGHNT, FRNRAP.